These T cell receptor beta chains were read from a single sample in a study of cytomegalovirus exposure and HLA in healthy donors. Sequencing was performed with immunoSEQ multiplex PCR; in TCRdb, only in-frame clones are kept and a portion is missing. The sample yields 90,000 to 100,000 clones, 60% to 75% seen once. Material: PBMCs. These receptors all come from a female donor in good health and CMV-seronegative. CDR3s include the opening cysteine and the closing phenylalanine or tryptophan. A D gene is named only where the DNA matches it firmly. Size is omitted from some rows. Given values are once, few, many or a class for expanded clones.

clone_size	d_call	j_call	v_call	cdr3_aa	cdr3_nt
-	-	TRBJ1-2	TRBV21-1	CASSNWAYKGANGYTF	TGTGCCAGCAGCAATTGGGCTTACAAGGGGGCGAATGGCTACACCTTC
-	-	TRBJ1-1	TRBV5-4	CASSLGLGGPLNTEAFF	TGTGCCAGCAGCTTAGGGTTAGGAGGTCCATTGAACACTGAAGCTTTCTTT
-	-	TRBJ2-1	TRBV2	CASSDLIQGGGEQFF	TGTGCCAGCAGTGATTTGATACAGGGGGGGGGTGAGCAGTTCTTC
-	-	TRBJ1-1	TRBV7-9	CASSPRQVEAFF	TGTGCCAGCAGCCCCAGGCAGGTTGAAGCTTTCTTT
once	TRBD2	TRBJ2-7	TRBV4-1	CASSQRLAGAGNYEQYF	TGCGCCAGCAGCCAAAGGCTAGCGGGGGCCGGGAATTACGAGCAGTACTTC
many	-	TRBJ1-2	TRBV18	CASSAGTTWGYTF	TGTGCCAGCTCAGCCGGGACAACTTGGGGCTACACCTTC
-	TRBD2	TRBJ2-1	TRBV5-5	CASSLGGGRGYNEQFF	TGTGCCAGCAGCTTGGGAGGCGGGAGGGGATACAATGAGCAGTTCTTC
-	-	TRBJ1-2	TRBV28	CASSRVVYGYTF	TGTGCCAGCAGCAGGGTTGTTTATGGCTACACCTTC
once	TRBD1	TRBJ2-7	TRBV6-1	CASWEPGTGGYEQYF	TGTGCCAGCTGGGAGCCCGGGACAGGGGGCTACGAGCAGTACTTC
-	-	TRBJ2-7	TRBV19	CASRETGQKYEQYF	TGTGCCAGTAGAGAGACGGGACAAAAGTACGAGCAGTACTTC
-	TRBD2	TRBJ2-1	TRBV18	CASSHETSGSYNEQFF	TGTGCCAGCTCACATGAGACTAGCGGGAGCTACAATGAGCAGTTCTTC
-	-	TRBJ2-3	TRBV27	CASSSGQRAGTQYF	TGTGCCAGCAGTTCGGGCCAGAGGGCAGGCACGCAGTATTTT
-	-	TRBJ2-3	TRBV30	CAWSRRDTQYF	TGTGCCTGGAGTCGTAGAGATACGCAGTATTTT
once	-	TRBJ2-1	TRBV11-3	CASTQRDYNEQFF	TGTGCCAGCACCCAGAGGGACTACAATGAGCAGTTCTTC